This T cell receptor beta chain was sequenced for a study of blood T cell repertoires in COVID-19. On the study more broadly: Nucleic acid was either cDNA or gDNA, and it came from T cells, B-cell-depleted T cells, or PBMCs.

Original processing methods: Estimated nucleated cell counts came from reference gene primer amplification. The data were produced by immunoSEQ multiplex PCR, yet TCRdb's version contains in-frame clones alone and is incomplete. That table furnishes V, J and clone size, whereas the DNA furnished D and trimming. The data show under 110,000 clones, with around 92% seen just once and less than 7.5% held by the top ten. In germline, CDR1 is GTSNPN, CDR2 SVGIG (reference sequence). V was shortened by 0 bases and J by 4 bases, with 13 bases between the two germline ends. This CDR3 contains 16 residues. Sequencing was carried out using peripheral blood. The sequence came from a man aged 50 to 60 with active COVID-19. The V gene is TRBV30, the J gene TRBJ2-6; D not resolved. In DNA form, the CDR3 reads TGTGCCTGGAGTGTACACAAGATTAACGGGGCCAACGTCCTGACTTTC. It codes for CAWSVHKINGANVLTF.